Following are 5 T cell receptor beta chains from one sample sequenced in a study of high-grade serous ovarian cancer treatment subgroups. Here immunoSEQ multiplex PCR was the method, and the copy in TCRdb shows in-frame clones only, minus some. The data hold about 8,800 clones, with more than 70% observed a single time. Tumor samples were obtained before definitive surgery or chemotherapy. Sample: tumor tissue. The receptors originated from a human donor with high-grade serous ovarian cancer.

The V gene is TRBV6-4, the J gene TRBJ2-3, with TRBD2 matching over 9 bases. Trimming at V came to 4 bases and at J to 3 bases, leaving 5 bases not matched to a gene. Germline V CDR1 and CDR2: MRHNA, SNTAGT. The CDR3 runs 15 residues. The CDR3 here is CASSGVAGATDTQYF. The CDR3 DNA is TGTGCCAGCAGTGGGGTAGCGGGAGCTACAGATACGCAGTATTTT.

This clone came up a few times. This chain links TRBV6-1 with TRBJ1-6, with D possibly matching TRBD1 (6 bases). The CDR3 runs to 18 residues. Trimming shortened V by 4 bases and J by 6 bases, and 22 bases separated the two germline ends. In germline, CDR1 is MNHNS, CDR2 SASEGT. The CDR3 is CASSGFGGRLFFNSPLHF. The DNA of the CDR3 is TGTGCCAGCAGTGGATTCGGGGGGCGCCTATTTTTTAATTCACCCCTCCACTTT.

The CDR3 DNA reads TGCAGCGTTGTGGTAGGGGGGCTCACTGAAGCTTTCTTT. Amino acid sequence: CSVVVGGLTEAFF. V and J are TRBV29-1 and TRBJ1-1; D may be TRBD1 (6 bases). The germline gives CDR1 SQVTM, CDR2 ANQGSEA. The ends were cut back, 4 bases at V and 4 bases at J, with 13 bases in the middle. This CDR3 is built from 13 residues.

The chain uses TRBV7-6 and TRBJ2-1; 7 nucleotides agree with TRBD1. V lost 4 bases to trimming and J lost 5 bases; unmatched junction nucleotides: 8. The CDR3 extends over 15 amino acids. CDR1 SGHVS and CDR2 FNYEAQ come from the germline V gene. The CDR3 nucleotides are TGTGCCAGCAGCTCCCTTGGGGGACAGAACAATGAGCAGTTCTTC. Amino acids: CASSSLGGQNNEQFF.

This chain uses TRBV6-5 with TRBJ2-7; 9 bases are a match to TRBD2. The germline CDR1 and CDR2 sequences are MNHEY and SVGAGI. The length of the CDR3 is 15 residues. J lost 1 base, V lost 6 bases, and 7 bases had no gene match. The CDR3: CASSRLAASSYEQYF. The CDR3, as DNA: TGTGCCAGCAGCAGACTAGCGGCAAGTTCCTACGAGCAGTACTTC.